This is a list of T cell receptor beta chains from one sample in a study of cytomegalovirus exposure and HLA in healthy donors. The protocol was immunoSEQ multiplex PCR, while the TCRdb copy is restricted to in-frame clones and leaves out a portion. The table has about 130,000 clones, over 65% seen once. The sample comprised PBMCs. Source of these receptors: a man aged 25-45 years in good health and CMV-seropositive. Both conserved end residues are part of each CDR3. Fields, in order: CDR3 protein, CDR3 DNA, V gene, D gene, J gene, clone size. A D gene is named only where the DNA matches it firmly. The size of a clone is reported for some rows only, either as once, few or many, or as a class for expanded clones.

CARRQGPTEAFF | TGTGCCCGCCGACAGGGCCCCACTGAAGCTTTCTTT | TRBV30 | TRBD1 | TRBJ1-1 | -
CASSPQPGEGVFEITGELFF | TGTGCCAGCAGCCCCCAGCCGGGAGAAGGGGTTTTCGAGATCACCGGGGAGCTGTTTTTT | TRBV13 | - | TRBJ2-2 | -
CASSLDLRGEQYF | TGTGCCAGCAGCTTAGATCTGCGCGGCGAGCAGTACTTC | TRBV13 | - | TRBJ2-7 | -
CSVHTSGIWGEQFF | TGCAGCGTTCACACTAGCGGGATTTGGGGTGAGCAGTTCTTC | TRBV29-1 | TRBD2 | TRBJ2-1 | -
CASSLLGARETQYF | TGTGCCAGCAGCTTGTTGGGGGCCAGGGAGACCCAGTACTTC | TRBV5-6 | - | TRBJ2-5 | -
CASSLGTGGYYGYTF | TGTGCCAGCAGCTTAGGGACAGGGGGCTACTATGGCTACACCTTC | TRBV11-2 | TRBD1 | TRBJ1-2 | medium-sized
CASSLAQGRAEAFF | TGCGCCAGCAGCTTGGCCCAGGGGCGCGCTGAAGCTTTCTTT | TRBV5-1 | - | TRBJ1-1 | once
CASSYGGTEAFF | TGTGCCAGCAGTTACGGGGGCACCGAAGCTTTCTTT | TRBV6-6 | - | TRBJ1-1 | -
CASSQTGGQETQYF | TGCGCCAGCAGTCAGACAGGGGGACAAGAGACCCAGTACTTC | TRBV5-1 | TRBD1 | TRBJ2-5 | few
CASSLALGLRSGGYTF | TGTGCCAGCAGCTTGGCTCTAGGACTCCGATCAGGTGGCTACACCTTC | TRBV5-4 | - | TRBJ1-2 | -
CASPDCEQYF | TGCGCCAGCCCCGACTGCGAGCAGTACTTC | TRBV5-1 | - | TRBJ2-7 | -
CASSEGAGSTDTQYF | TGTGCCAGCAGCGAGGGAGCGGGGAGCACAGATACGCAGTATTTT | TRBV7-2 | TRBD2 | TRBJ2-3 | -
CASSLTSSYEQYF | TGTGCCAGCAGTTTAACTTCTTCCTACGAGCAGTACTTC | TRBV6-1 | - | TRBJ2-7 | -
CASSLGGGSNEKLFF | TGTGCCAGCAGCTTGGGAGGGGGAAGTAATGAAAAACTGTTTTTT | TRBV11-2 | - | TRBJ1-4 | -
CASSYSGSYSGELFF | TGTGCCAGCAGCTATAGCGGGTCATACAGCGGGGAGCTGTTTTTT | TRBV7-3 | TRBD2 | TRBJ2-2 | -
CASSFRQGGMNTEAFF | TGTGCCAGCAGCTTTCGACAGGGGGGAATGAACACTGAAGCTTTCTTT | TRBV11-2 | TRBD1 | TRBJ1-1 | -
CASSLRTAGNTIYF | TGCGCCAGCAGCTTGAGGACAGCTGGAAACACCATATATTTT | TRBV5-1 | - | TRBJ1-3 | -
CASSIETSNEQFF | TGTGCCAGTAGTATAGAAACTAGCAATGAGCAGTTCTTC | TRBV19 | - | TRBJ2-1 | -
CASSLGQRSYEQYF | TGCGCCAGCAGCTTGGGACAGAGGTCCTACGAGCAGTACTTC | TRBV5-1 | - | TRBJ2-7 | -
CASNSGRGYEQYF | TGTGCCAGCAATAGCGGGAGGGGTTACGAGCAGTACTTC | TRBV9 | TRBD2 | TRBJ2-7 | -
CASSLGLADNEQFF | TGTGCCAGCAGTCTGGGACTAGCGGACAATGAGCAGTTCTTC | TRBV27 | TRBD2 | TRBJ2-1 | -
CASSWATVKNTEAFF | TGTGCCAGCAGTTGGGCGACGGTTAAGAACACTGAAGCTTTCTTT | TRBV6-6 | - | TRBJ1-1 | -
CASAAGSSYNEQFF | TGTGCCAGCGCCGCGGGGAGCTCCTACAATGAGCAGTTCTTC | TRBV6-5 | - | TRBJ2-1 | -
CATSRGVGAPINYGYTF | TGTGCCACCAGCAGAGGGGTGGGAGCGCCTATTAACTATGGCTACACCTTC | TRBV15 | - | TRBJ1-2 | -
CSVGYSRTYEQYF | TGCAGCGTTGGTTACAGTCGGACCTACGAGCAGTACTTC | TRBV29-1 | - | TRBJ2-7 | -
CASSRPDGRETQYF | TGTGCCAGTAGTAGGCCCGATGGGAGAGAGACCCAGTACTTC | TRBV19 | - | TRBJ2-5 | -